These T cell receptor beta chains were read from a single sample in a study of blood T cell repertoires in COVID-19. The data were produced by immunoSEQ multiplex PCR, yet TCRdb's version contains in-frame clones alone and is incomplete. The table records about 50,000 clones, roughly 89% of them present only once. Sequences were obtained from peripheral blood. The source of these receptors is a human donor in a cohort sampled during active COVID-19. The CDR3 runs from the conserved cysteine through the conserved F or W. The D gene is left open where the match is weak. Size is omitted from some rows. Given values are once, few, many or a class for expanded clones.

v_call	d_call	clone_size	j_call	cdr3_aa	cdr3_nt
TRBV13	-	-	TRBJ1-4	CASSSGRANEKLFF	TGTGCCAGCAGCTCAGGGAGGGCTAATGAAAAACTGTTTTTT
TRBV5-4	-	-	TRBJ2-5	CASSFGLQETQYF	TGTGCCAGCAGCTTCGGACTCCAAGAGACCCAGTACTTC
TRBV11-3	-	-	TRBJ2-1	CASSLVGHNEQFF	TGTGCCAGCAGCTTAGTGGGCCACAATGAGCAGTTCTTC
TRBV7-3	-	-	TRBJ1-6	CASSLSGTSNSPLHF	TGTGCCAGCAGCTTATCCGGGACAAGTAATTCACCCCTCCACTTT
TRBV7-3	-	-	TRBJ2-1	CASSLGAGYNEQFF	TGTGCCAGCAGCTTAGGAGCTGGATACAATGAGCAGTTCTTC
TRBV29-1	-	-	TRBJ2-3	CSVPPRRQADTQYF	TGCAGCGTCCCCCCCAGGCGTCAGGCAGATACGCAGTATTTT
TRBV14	-	-	TRBJ2-1	CASSLRRGSYNEQFF	TGTGCCAGCAGCCTCCGAAGGGGCTCCTACAATGAGCAGTTCTTC
TRBV6-2/TRBV6-3	TRBD2	-	TRBJ2-2	CASSSPGLAGTLGELFF	TGTGCCAGCAGTTCCCCAGGACTAGCGGGAACCCTCGGGGAGCTGTTTTTT
TRBV4-3	TRBD2	-	TRBJ2-3	CASSPKLAGGRDTQYF	TGCGCCAGCAGCCCCAAACTAGCGGGAGGCAGAGATACGCAGTATTTT
TRBV6-5	TRBD1	-	TRBJ2-6	CASSYRGPGANVLTF	TGTGCCAGCAGTTACAGGGGGCCTGGGGCCAACGTCCTGACTTTC
TRBV7-2	-	-	TRBJ2-1	CASSLSPAGLSGEQFF	TGTGCCAGCAGCTTAAGCCCAGCGGGCCTGTCCGGTGAGCAGTTCTTC
TRBV5-1	TRBD1	-	TRBJ1-1	CASSWTGTGNTEAFF	TGCGCCAGCAGCTGGACCGGGACAGGAAACACTGAAGCTTTCTTT
TRBV28	-	-	TRBJ1-3	CASSTGLGSGNTIYF	TGTGCCAGCAGCACAGGGTTGGGCTCTGGAAACACCATATATTTT
TRBV6-2/TRBV6-3	-	-	TRBJ1-5	CASSYGTPAGNQPQHF	TGTGCCAGCAGCTATGGGACACCCGCTGGCAATCAGCCCCAGCATTTT
TRBV11-1	-	-	TRBJ2-5	CASSLDSQETQYF	TGTGCCAGCAGCTTAGACAGCCAAGAGACCCAGTACTTC
TRBV28	TRBD2	-	TRBJ2-3	CASSLRLAATDTQYF	TGTGCCAGCAGTTTAAGGCTAGCGGCCACAGATACGCAGTATTTT
TRBV7-3	-	once	TRBJ2-2	CASTPRGGAGNTGELFF	TGTGCCAGCACCCCAAGGGGGGGGGCTGGGAACACCGGGGAGCTGTTTTTT
TRBV18	-	-	TRBJ2-3	CASSPPSGKGTDTQYF	TGTGCCAGCTCACCACCTTCCGGGAAGGGCACAGATACGCAGTATTTT
TRBV3-1/TRBV3-2	TRBD1	few	TRBJ1-1	CASSQKLTRQGGAFF	TGTGCCAGCAGCCAGAAACTAACCAGACAGGGCGGAGCTTTCTTT
TRBV11-2	-	few	TRBJ2-7	CASSLGPGEFEQYF	TGTGCCAGCAGCTTAGGCCCAGGGGAGTTCGAGCAGTACTTC
TRBV14	-	-	TRBJ2-1	CASSQAGTLSYNEQFF	TGTGCCAGCAGCCAAGCCGGGACTTTGTCCTACAATGAGCAGTTCTTC
TRBV10-3	TRBD1	-	TRBJ2-1	CAISDPRGQGARNEQFF	TGTGCCATCAGCGACCCCCGGGGACAGGGGGCAAGGAATGAGCAGTTCTTC
TRBV4-3	-	-	TRBJ1-6	CASSQDIQGRAYNSPLHF	TGCGCCAGCAGCCAAGATATCCAGGGGAGGGCCTATAATTCACCCCTCCACTTT
TRBV5-1	TRBD2	-	TRBJ2-1	CASSLEWTSGRMSYNEQFF	TGCGCCAGCAGCTTGGAGTGGACTAGCGGGAGGATGTCCTACAATGAGCAGTTCTTC
TRBV4-1	-	-	TRBJ1-1	CASSLGRGTEAFF	TGCGCCAGCAGCCTTGGGAGGGGAACTGAAGCTTTCTTT
TRBV12-3/TRBV12-4	-	-	TRBJ1-2	CASSLREDGGYTF	TGTGCCAGCAGCCTGCGGGAGGACGGTGGCTACACCTTC
TRBV7-9	TRBD1	once	TRBJ2-3	CASSLAGTGGTDTQYF	TGTGCCAGCAGCTTAGCCGGGACAGGGGGCACAGATACGCAGTATTTT
TRBV6-5	TRBD1	medium-sized	TRBJ1-1	CASIRQGATEAFF	TGTGCCAGCATTCGACAGGGGGCCACTGAAGCTTTCTTT
TRBV2	-	once	TRBJ1-1	CASSDEGNTEAFF	TGTGCCAGCAGTGATGAGGGGAACACTGAAGCTTTCTTT
TRBV4-3	-	-	TRBJ1-5	CASSQDQGRGRQPQHF	TGCGCCAGCAGCCAAGATCAGGGCAGGGGAAGGCAGCCCCAGCATTTT
TRBV19	-	-	TRBJ2-1	CASSGGTAGSYNEQFF	TGTGCCAGTAGTGGAGGGACAGCAGGCTCCTACAATGAGCAGTTCTTC
TRBV7-3	-	once	TRBJ2-2	CASSFPGGELFF	TGTGCCAGCAGCTTCCCAGGGGGGGAGCTGTTTTTT
TRBV25-1	TRBD2	-	TRBJ2-1	CASSRGGTHYGNEQFF	TGTGCCAGCAGCCGGGGGGGGACCCACTACGGGAATGAGCAGTTCTTC
TRBV7-3	-	-	TRBJ2-2	CASSSQGTLNTGELFF	TGTGCCAGCAGCTCTCAGGGCACCTTGAACACCGGGGAGCTGTTTTTT
TRBV28	TRBD1	-	TRBJ1-1	CASLDRGLTEAFF	TGTGCCAGCCTTGACAGGGGGCTCACTGAAGCTTTCTTT
TRBV6-9	-	-	TRBJ2-7	CASSKSLRYEQYF	TGTGCCAGCTCTAAATCTCTGAGGTACGAGCAGTACTTC
TRBV29-1	TRBD2	-	TRBJ2-1	CSGGGLDRQWEQFF	TGCAGCGGGGGCGGACTAGATCGACAATGGGAGCAGTTCTTC
TRBV24-1	TRBD2	few	TRBJ2-3	CATSDKTSGRETDTQYF	TGTGCCACCAGTGATAAGACTAGCGGGAGAGAGACAGATACGCAGTATTTT
TRBV6-5	TRBD1	-	TRBJ1-2	CASHDRGSYGYTF	TGTGCCAGCCACGACAGGGGAAGCTATGGCTACACCTTC
TRBV30	-	-	TRBJ1-2	CAWNQQGSNYGYTF	TGTGCCTGGAATCAGCAGGGCTCTAACTATGGCTACACCTTC
TRBV5-1	-	-	TRBJ2-1	CASSPQGWVRNEQFF	TGCGCCAGCAGCCCACAGGGCTGGGTTCGCAATGAGCAGTTCTTC
TRBV27	-	-	TRBJ2-7	CASSRLSQGRQYF	TGTGCCAGCAGCCGCTTATCACAGGGACGGCAGTACTTC
TRBV5-1	TRBD2	-	TRBJ2-1	CASSFIAGGPNEQFF	TGCGCCAGCAGCTTTATAGCGGGAGGGCCGAATGAGCAGTTCTTC
TRBV20-1	TRBD2	-	TRBJ2-1	CSASLAGFFNEQFF	TGCAGTGCTAGTCTAGCGGGGTTCTTCAATGAGCAGTTCTTC
TRBV5-1	TRBD2	-	TRBJ2-3	CASSLGPNGRGSPTDTQYF	TGCGCCAGCAGCTTGGGACCCAATGGGCGGGGGTCACCCACAGATACGCAGTATTTT
TRBV7-2	TRBD2	-	TRBJ2-2	CASSLGLAGNTGELFF	TGTGCCAGCAGCTTAGGACTAGCGGGGAACACCGGGGAGCTGTTTTTT
TRBV7-2	-	-	TRBJ2-1	CASSLGGTHNEQFF	TGTGCCAGCAGCTTAGGGGGCACTCACAATGAGCAGTTCTTC
TRBV14	-	-	TRBJ2-4	CASSRLTSGKNIQYF	TGTGCCAGCAGCCGGTTGACTAGTGGCAAAAACATTCAGTACTTC
TRBV4-3	TRBD1	once	TRBJ1-4	CASSQIGTGGEKLFF	TGCGCCAGCAGCCAAATAGGGACAGGGGGCGAAAAACTGTTTTTT
TRBV19	TRBD1	-	TRBJ1-4	CASSIRDSRLELFF	TGTGCCAGTAGTATACGGGACAGCCGTCTTGAACTGTTTTTT
TRBV5-1	TRBD2	-	TRBJ2-1	CASSPELSGRARYEQFF	TGCGCCAGCAGCCCCGAACTTAGCGGGAGGGCCAGGTATGAGCAGTTCTTC
TRBV11-2	-	-	TRBJ1-4	CASSLDRGVNEKLFF	TGTGCCAGCAGCTTAGACAGGGGCGTCAATGAAAAACTGTTTTTT
TRBV14	-	-	TRBJ1-5	CASSQDKYQPQHF	TGTGCCAGCAGCCAAGATAAATATCAGCCCCAGCATTTT
TRBV7-2	TRBD2	-	TRBJ2-1	CASSLVTSGNNEQFF	TGTGCCAGCAGCTTAGTTACTAGCGGGAACAATGAGCAGTTCTTC
TRBV7-9	TRBD2	-	TRBJ2-1	CASSPLGVAGGQYNEQFF	TGTGCCAGCAGCCCCCTCGGAGTAGCGGGGGGACAATACAATGAGCAGTTCTTC
TRBV2	-	-	TRBJ2-1	CASRMNGGASSYNEQFF	TGTGCCAGCAGGATGAATGGCGGGGCGAGCTCCTACAATGAGCAGTTCTTC
TRBV19	-	-	TRBJ1-1	CASSIWLMNTEAFF	TGTGCCAGTAGTATATGGCTGATGAACACTGAAGCTTTCTTT
TRBV28	-	-	TRBJ1-1	CASSLSTGLNTEAFF	TGTGCCAGCAGTTTATCCACAGGATTGAACACTGAAGCTTTCTTT
TRBV7-9	TRBD1	-	TRBJ1-4	CASSWGQGREKLFF	TGTGCCAGCAGCTGGGGACAGGGGCGTGAAAAACTGTTTTTT